The 25 T cell receptor beta chains given below trace back to one sample, sequenced in a study of T-cell reconstitution after alpha-beta-depleted transplantation in children. Unique molecular identifiers were built into the TCRbeta library. TCRdb used MiXCR to reprocess the PCR reads, holding one entry per CDR3 protein. Here the sample spans about 830,000 distinct CDR3 sequences, approximately 15% being singletons. Sequenced material: PBMCs, mostly from graft donor cells, taken 360 days after TCRalphabeta/CD19-depleted stem cell transplant. The receptors originated from a male patient aged 10 to 17 who had a stem cell transplant for acute lymphoblastic leukemia, so the T cells may come from the graft donor.

A few counts support this clonotype. The J gene is TRBJ2-5, the V gene TRBV5-1; D might be TRBD1 (6 bases). V was shortened by 0 bases and J by 5 bases, with 11 bases between the two germline ends. Germline lookup yields CDR1 SGHRS and CDR2 YFSETQ. This CDR3 is 14 amino acids long. CDR3 amino acids: CASSLVQGKETQYF. CDR3 bases: TGCGCCAGCAGCTTGGTACAGGGAAAGGAGACCCAGTACTTC.

The chain joins TRBV3-1 to TRBJ2-2; the match to TRBD1 covers 9 bases. The germline CDR1 and CDR2 sequences are LGHDT and YNNKEL (reference sequence). V trimming: 3 bases; J trimming: 6 bases; junction bases outside the gene matches: 5. CDR3 length: 15 residues. The CDR3 is CASSHGTGRAGELFF. CDR3 DNA: TGTGCCAGCAGCCACGGGACAGGGCGCGCCGGGGAGCTGTTTTTT.

This clonotype was recorded many times. The gene calls are TRBV12-3 or TRBV12-4 and TRBJ2-5; weak D call: TRBD1 (6 bases). Trimming shortened V by 6 bases and J by 1 base, and 12 bases separated the two germline ends. The CDR3 loop spans 14 amino acids. The CDR3 region has the DNA TGTGCCAGCAGACGAACAGGGCTCCAAGAGACCCAGTACTTC. Translating it yields CASRRTGLQETQYF.

This clonotype was seen at least ten times. The rearrangement uses TRBV5-1 and TRBJ2-1, with D unclear. The CDR3 is made up of 15 amino acids. Deletions cut 0 bases from V and 0 bases from J, with 7 bases between. Germline assignment: CDR1 SGHRS and CDR2 YFSETQ. The CDR3 DNA sequence: TGCGCCAGCAGCTTGGATGTCCTCTCCTACAATGAGCAGTTCTTC. Its protein is CASSLDVLSYNEQFF. Full variable domain (rest looked up from reference TRBV5-1 and TRBJ2-1): KAGVTQTPRYLIKTRGQQVTLSCSPISGHRSVSWYQQTPGQGLQFLFEYFSETQRNKGNFPGRFSGRQFSNSRSEMNVSTLELGDSALYLCASSLDVLSYNEQFFGPGTRLTVL.

The genes are TRBV6-1 and TRBJ2-1, with D possibly being TRBD2 (5 bases). Germline-derived CDR1 and CDR2 are MNHNS and SASEGT. The CDR3 is 15 residues long. Trimming left V 5 bases short and J 1 base short, with 12 bases between. The CDR3 here is CASSPAGWSYNEQFF. In DNA, the CDR3 is TGTGCCAGCAGTCCCGCGGGTTGGTCCTACAATGAGCAGTTCTTC.

The chain recombines TRBV12-3 or TRBV12-4 with TRBJ2-1; maybe TRBD2 (5 bases). CDR3 length: 15 amino acids. With 1 base removed from V and 8 bases from J, the gap between germline ends came to 15 bases. CDR3 coding DNA: TGTGCCAGCAGTTTAGATATAACTGCGGGTGATGAGCAGTTCTTC. Translated: CASSLDITAGDEQFF.

This clonotype was picked up a small number of times. The rearrangement joins TRBV28 to TRBJ2-1; D possibly corresponds to TRBD1 (7 bases). Germline V gene sequence: CDR1 MDHEN, CDR2 SYDVKM. This CDR3 comprises 13 residues. The V end was cut by 4 bases, the J end by 8 bases, with 12 bases between. This CDR3 reads CASSWRGQDEQFF. The CDR3, as DNA: TGTGCCAGCAGTTGGAGGGGGCAGGATGAGCAGTTCTTC.

A few counts support this clonotype. This rearrangement joins TRBV27 to TRBJ2-3; D is possibly TRBD2 (5 bases). Germline CDR1 MNHEY, CDR2 SMNVEV (reference sequence). This CDR3 contains 20 residues. V shed 1 base and J shed 4 bases, with 27 bases lying between them. The CDR3 region is CASSLYFFVPPGFRPDTQYF. The CDR3 DNA follows: TGTGCCAGCAGTTTATACTTTTTCGTGCCCCCGGGGTTCCGACCAGATACGCAGTATTTT.

The chain carries TRBV6-1 and TRBJ2-5; possibly TRBD1 or TRBD2 for D (5 bases each). Per the germline V gene, CDR1 is MNHNS and CDR2 is SASEGT. Deletions cut 7 bases from V and 3 bases from J, with 15 bases between. This CDR3 is built from 14 residues. DNA for the CDR3: TGTGCCAGCACCCGGGTCCGGGGCGAAGAGACCCAGTACTTC. Translated, it gives CASTRVRGEETQYF.

The rearrangement joins TRBV25-1 to TRBJ2-7, with TRBD2 matching 7 bases. The CDR3 is 16 residues long. V shed 4 bases, J shed 5 bases, and the junction held 14 bases outside the gene matches. Germline V gene lookup returns CDR1 MGHDK and CDR2 SYGVNS. In nucleotides, the CDR3 is TGTGCCAGCAGTGTCGGTAGCGGGCGGGGTCAGGACGAGCAGTACTTC. Amino acid sequence: CASSVGSGRGQDEQYF.

CDR3 in amino acids: CASSHATQNTEAFF. The CDR3, as DNA: TGCGCCAGCAGCCATGCGACACAGAACACTGAAGCTTTCTTT. V is TRBV4-1 and J is TRBJ1-1; no definite D call. The CDR3 has 14 residues. Trimming took off 3 bases at V and 1 base at J, with 9 bases between the two ends. Germline V CDR1 and CDR2: MGHRA, YSYEKL.

This clonotype was counted a few times. This chain uses TRBV5-1 with TRBJ2-1; perhaps TRBD1 as D (6 bases). The ends were cut back, 4 bases at V and 8 bases at J, with 19 bases in the middle. The germline V gene encodes CDR1 SGHRS and CDR2 YFSETQ. The CDR3 spans 15 residues. Here the CDR3 reads CASSPIITGIDEQFF. As DNA, the CDR3 is TGCGCCAGCAGCCCAATCATCACAGGGATCGATGAGCAGTTCTTC.

The rearrangement joins TRBV29-1 to TRBJ2-7, with a tentative D call TRBD1 (5 bases). CDR3 length: 15 amino acids. Per germline, CDR1 SQVTM and CDR2 ANQGSEA. V lost 4 bases and J lost 6, with 22 bases in between. The CDR3 loop is CSVVGHIATGTEQYF. The CDR3 DNA is TGCAGCGTTGTGGGGCATATCGCTACAGGAACCGAGCAGTACTTC.

This clonotype showed up many times. This chain links TRBV20-1 with TRBJ2-5; TRBD2 matches at 7 bases. The CDR3 length is 16 residues. J lost 5 bases, V lost 2 bases, and 14 bases had no gene match. CDR1 is DFQATT and CDR2 is SNEGSKA in the germline V gene (reference sequence). The DNA of the CDR3 is TGCAGTGCTAGACTCTCTAGCGGAGGTGACATGGAGACCCAGTACTTC. This gives the protein CSARLSSGGDMETQYF.

This chain joins TRBV12-3 or TRBV12-4 and TRBJ2-2; D unresolved. V lost 3 bases, J lost 7 bases, and 0 bases lay in between. This CDR3 is 10 amino acids long. As DNA, the CDR3 is TGTGCCAGCAGTTTCGGGGAGCTGTTTTTT. Protein: CASSFGELFF.

The V and J genes are TRBV11-2 and TRBJ2-7, with 7 bases lining up with TRBD2. V shed 3 bases, J shed 4 bases, and the junction held 6 bases outside the gene matches. Per germline, CDR1 SGHAT and CDR2 FQNNGV. This CDR3 comprises 14 residues. This CDR3 is CASSFLGGRYEQYF. The CDR3 bases are TGTGCCAGCAGCTTCCTGGGCGGGAGATACGAGCAGTACTTC. Looking up the rest from reference TRBV11-2 and TRBJ2-7 gives the full variable domain: EAGVAQSPRYKIIEKRQSVAFWCNPISGHATLYWYQQILGQGPKLLIQFQNNGVVDDSQLPKDRFSAERLKGVDSTLKIQPAKLEDSAVYLCASSFLGGRYEQYFGPGTRLTVT.

Only a few counts were recorded for this clonotype. The junction shows a germline mismatch at one end, possibly a read error. The rearrangement joins TRBV20-1 to TRBJ2-1; 9 bases align to TRBD2. The CDR3 contains 12 residues. Germline V gene lookup returns CDR1 DFQATT and CDR2 SNEGSKA (reference sequence). The CDR3 nucleotides are TGCAGCGCTAGCGGGATCAACAATGAGCAGTTCTTC. Encoded protein: CSASGINNEQFF.

This rearrangement joins TRBV5-1 to TRBJ1-3; TRBD1 might be the D (5 bases). Germline V CDR1 and CDR2: SGHRS, YFSETQ. Trimming removed 3 bases from V and 0 bases from J, with 13 bases in between. The CDR3 sequence is 16 residues long. In DNA form, the CDR3 reads TGCGCCAGCAGCTCCCAGGGTTACACCTCTGGAAACACCATATATTTT. This translates into CASSSQGYTSGNTIYF.

The chain links TRBV5-1 to TRBJ1-1; D is unclear. Between the trimmed V and J ends, which lost 0 bases and 4 bases, there was a span of 13 bases. Germline CDR1 SGHRS, CDR2 YFSETQ. This CDR3 spans 15 amino acids. The chain's CDR3 is CASSLAMGWGTEAFF. CDR3 nucleotides: TGCGCCAGCAGCTTGGCCATGGGGTGGGGCACTGAAGCTTTCTTT.

This chain joins TRBV9 and TRBJ2-1; TRBD2 matches 15 bases. The length of the CDR3 is 19 residues. Losses at the gene ends were 4 bases for V and 4 bases for J; bases not matched to a gene: 12. Germline V CDR1 and CDR2: SGDLS, YYNGEE. The CDR3 region is CASSIHLPGLAGGYNEQFF. The CDR3 DNA sequence: TGTGCCAGCAGCATACATCTACCGGGACTAGCGGGAGGTTACAATGAGCAGTTCTTC.

This clonotype appeared a few times. The chain links TRBV18 to TRBJ2-7; 7 bases line up with TRBD2. The CDR3 runs 14 residues. The V segment lost 0 bases and the J segment 5 bases; nucleotides outside the gene matches: 4. CDR1 and CDR2 from the germline V gene are KGHSH and LQKENI. This CDR3 reads CASSPPAGRDEQYF. In DNA, the CDR3 is TGTGCCAGCTCACCACCAGCGGGAAGGGACGAGCAGTACTTC.

The chain couples TRBV2 to TRBJ2-1; 7 nucleotides align to TRBD1. This CDR3 is 18 amino acids long. Looked up from germline, CDR1 is SNHLY and CDR2 is FYNNEI. V lost 8 bases and J lost 0; bases outside the gene matches: 16. CDR3 in amino acids: CASQSGTAVFSSYNEQFF. The CDR3, as DNA: TGTGCCAGCCAGTCCGGGACAGCGGTTTTTAGCTCCTACAATGAGCAGTTCTTC.

The chain has TRBV2 and TRBJ2-1; unclear D gene. The CDR3 has 13 amino acids. Germline V gives CDR1 SNHLY, CDR2 FYNNEI. Trimming took off 1 base at V and 3 bases at J, with 4 bases between the two ends. CDR3 loop: CASSEGFYNEQFF. The CDR3 DNA sequence: TGTGCCAGCAGTGAAGGATTCTACAATGAGCAGTTCTTC.

This clonotype was observed a handful of times. V is TRBV4-1 and J is TRBJ2-1; 7 nucleotides align to TRBD2. This CDR3 comprises 13 residues. Germline V CDR1 and CDR2: MGHRA, YSYEKL. V shed 0 bases, J shed 13 bases, and the junction held 6 bases outside the gene matches. CDR3 sequence (DNA): TGCGCCAGCAGCCAAGAGCCTAGCGGTTCCCAGTTCTTC. Amino acids: CASSQEPSGSQFF.

The chain combines TRBV5-1 with TRBJ2-1; 10 bases fit TRBD2. Trimming removed 0 bases from V and 5 bases from J; junction bases left unmatched: 5. CDR1 SGHRS and CDR2 YFSETQ come from the germline V gene. This CDR3 region has 16 residues. The CDR3 DNA reads as TGCGCCAGCAGCTTGGCAGGACTAGCGGTAAACAATGAGCAGTTCTTC. Translation gives CASSLAGLAVNNEQFF. Using reference TRBV5-1 and TRBJ2-1 for the parts outside the CDR3, the full variable domain is KAGVTQTPRYLIKTRGQQVTLSCSPISGHRSVSWYQQTPGQGLQFLFEYFSETQRNKGNFPGRFSGRQFSNSRSEMNVSTLELGDSALYLCASSLAGLAVNNEQFFGPGTRLTVL.